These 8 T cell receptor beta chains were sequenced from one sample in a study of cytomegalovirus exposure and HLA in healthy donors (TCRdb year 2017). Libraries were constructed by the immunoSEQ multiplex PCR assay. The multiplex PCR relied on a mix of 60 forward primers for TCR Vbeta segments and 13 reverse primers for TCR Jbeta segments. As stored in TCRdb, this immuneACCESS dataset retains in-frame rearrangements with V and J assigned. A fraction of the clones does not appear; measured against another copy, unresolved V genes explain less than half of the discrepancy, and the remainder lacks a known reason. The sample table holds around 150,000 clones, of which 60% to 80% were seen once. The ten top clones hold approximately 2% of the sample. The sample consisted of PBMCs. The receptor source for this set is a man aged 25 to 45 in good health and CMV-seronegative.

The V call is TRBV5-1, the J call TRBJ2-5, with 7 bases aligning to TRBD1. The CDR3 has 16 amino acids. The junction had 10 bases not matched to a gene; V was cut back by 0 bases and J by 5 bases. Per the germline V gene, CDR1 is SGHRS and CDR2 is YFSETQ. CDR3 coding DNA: TGCGCCAGCAGCTTGGAATCCAGGGGGTTGGCGGAGACCCAGTACTTC. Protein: CASSLESRGLAETQYF.

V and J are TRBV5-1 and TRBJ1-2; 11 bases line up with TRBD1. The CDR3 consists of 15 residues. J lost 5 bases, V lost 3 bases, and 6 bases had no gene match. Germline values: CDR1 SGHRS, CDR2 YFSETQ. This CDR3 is CASSWGQGGPYGYTF. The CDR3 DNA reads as TGCGCCAGCAGCTGGGGACAGGGGGGGCCATATGGCTACACCTTC.

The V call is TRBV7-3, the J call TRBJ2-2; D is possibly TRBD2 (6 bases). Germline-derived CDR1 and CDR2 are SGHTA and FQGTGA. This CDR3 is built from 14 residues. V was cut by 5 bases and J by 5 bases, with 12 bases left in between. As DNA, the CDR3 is TGTGCCAGCAGCCCCCGGAGGGAGACCGGGGAGCTGTTTTTT. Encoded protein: CASSPRRETGELFF. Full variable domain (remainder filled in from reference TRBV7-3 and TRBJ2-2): GAGVSQTPSNKVTEKGKYVELRCDPISGHTALYWYRQSLGQGPEFLIYFQGTGAADDSGLPNDRFFAVRPEGSVSTLKIQRTERGDSAVYLCASSPRRETGELFFGEGSRLTVL.

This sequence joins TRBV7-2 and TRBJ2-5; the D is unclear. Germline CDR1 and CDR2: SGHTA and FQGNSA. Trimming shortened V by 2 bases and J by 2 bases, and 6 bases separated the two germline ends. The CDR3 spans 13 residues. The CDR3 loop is CASSLLGQETQYF. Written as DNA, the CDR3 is TGTGCCAGCAGCTTACTAGGACAAGAGACCCAGTACTTC.

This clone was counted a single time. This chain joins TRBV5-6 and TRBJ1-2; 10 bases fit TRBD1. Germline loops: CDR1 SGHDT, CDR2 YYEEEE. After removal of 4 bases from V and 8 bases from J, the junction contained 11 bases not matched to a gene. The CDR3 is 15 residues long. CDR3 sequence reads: CASSPTDRGLKGYTF. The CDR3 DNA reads TGTGCCAGCAGCCCGACCGACAGGGGGCTTAAGGGCTACACCTTC.

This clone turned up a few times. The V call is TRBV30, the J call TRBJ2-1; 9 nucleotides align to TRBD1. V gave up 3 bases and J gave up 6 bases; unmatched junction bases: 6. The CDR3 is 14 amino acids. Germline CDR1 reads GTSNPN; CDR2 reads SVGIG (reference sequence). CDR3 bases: TGTGCCTGGAGCCCGGGACAGGGAGTCAATGAGCAGTTCTTC. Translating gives CAWSPGQGVNEQFF. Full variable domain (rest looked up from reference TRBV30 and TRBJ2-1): SQTIHQWPATLVQPVGSPLSLECTVEGTSNPNLYWYRQAAGRGLQLLFYSVGIGQISSEVPQNLSASRPQDRQFILSSKKLLLSDSGFYLCAWSPGQGVNEQFFGPGTRLTVL.

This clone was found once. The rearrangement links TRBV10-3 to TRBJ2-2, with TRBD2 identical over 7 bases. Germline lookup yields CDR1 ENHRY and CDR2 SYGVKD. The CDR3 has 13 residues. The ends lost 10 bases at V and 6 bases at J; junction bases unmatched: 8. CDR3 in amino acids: CATRGVGSGELFF. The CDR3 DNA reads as TGTGCCACCCGGGGGGTGGGTTCCGGGGAGCTGTTTTTT.

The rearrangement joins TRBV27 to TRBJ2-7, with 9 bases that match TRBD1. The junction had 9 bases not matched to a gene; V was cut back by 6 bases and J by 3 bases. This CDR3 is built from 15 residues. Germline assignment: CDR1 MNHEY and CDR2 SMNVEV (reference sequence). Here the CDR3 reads CASRLTGTGYYEQYF. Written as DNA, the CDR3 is TGTGCCAGCAGGCTCACCGGGACAGGGTACTACGAGCAGTACTTC.